This T cell receptor beta chain was sequenced for a study of vaccination and CD4 T cells after COVID-19. Overall study findings and caveats: For SARS-CoV-2-reactive clonotypes, the median went from approximately 21 to 38, a nonsignificant increase.

Cultured CD4+ T cell DNA was sequenced using the Oncomine TCR Beta short-read assay. Investigators isolated genomic DNA from cultured CD4+ T cells. TCRdb ran MiXCR on the PCR reads and lists one entry per CDR3 protein. The sample shows approximately 18,000 distinct CDR3 sequences, about 45% of them seen only once. Treatment of the sample: roughly 10-day PBMC culture with coronavirus spike peptide pools or control peptides (ViraFEST assay). This clonotype has more than one count but fewer than ten. What it recognizes is unknown. Germline CDR1 is SGHNT and CDR2 is YENEEA. Trimming removed 5 bases at V and 3 bases at J, with 16 bases between. The CDR3 length is 15 residues.

The receptor's source is a human donor who had recovered from COVID-19. The V and J genes are TRBV11-3 and TRBJ1-1, with D perhaps matching TRBD1 (6 bases). This material consisted of CD4+ T cells from blood, cultured in vitro, taken after SARS-CoV-2 vaccination. The CDR3 sequence: CASSILQGPDTEAFF. DNA of the CDR3: TGTGCCAGCAGCATATTACAGGGTCCTGACACTGAAGCTTTCTTT. The complete variable domain, with remaining parts taken from reference TRBV11-3 and TRBJ1-1, reads EAGVVQSPRYKIIEKKQPVAFWCNPISGHNTLYWYLQNLGQGPELLIRYENEEAVDDSQLPKDRFSAERLKGVDSTLKIQPAELGDSAVYLCASSILQGPDTEAFFGQGTRLTVV.